A selection of T cell receptor beta chains follows, all from one sample in a study of T cell repertoires in cytomegalovirus infection. These receptors have no identified antigens. TCRdb ran MiXCR on the reads and lists one entry per CDR3 protein. The sample contains 640,000 or so distinct CDR3 sequences, around a third of which appear only once. This sample comprised cultured PBMCs, obtained from culture after CMV antigen stimulation. Every receptor here comes from a human donor in good health (CMV status not recorded). Some clones in this sample may be carry-over from other donors' samples. Both conserved end residues are part of each CDR3. A D gene is named only where the DNA matches it firmly. Some rows mark clone size as missing; the rest say once, few, many or name a class of expanded clone.

NA	TRBD1	TRBV4-3	TRBJ1-4	TGCGCCAGCAGCTCCTCCGGGACAGAGTTGGAAAAACTGTTTTTT	CASSSSGTELEKLFF
NA	NA	TRBV6-1	TRBJ1-5	TGTGCCAGCAGCCTGGACAACCAGAGAGTAAGAGCCCAGCATTTT	CASSLDNQRVRAQHF
NA	NA	TRBV5-5	TRBJ2-1	TGTGCCAGCAGCCCTCACCCAATCTACAATGAGCAGTTCTTC	CASSPHPIYNEQFF
NA	TRBD1	TRBV7-8	TRBJ1-2	TGTGCCAGCAAGTGGACAGGGGGAAGTGGCTACACCTTC	CASKWTGGSGYTF
many	TRBD2	TRBV7-2	TRBJ2-3	TGTGCCAGCAGCTTAGCGGCGGGGGGGATTGCAGATACGCAGTATTTT	CASSLAAGGIADTQYF
NA	NA	TRBV12-3/TRBV12-4	TRBJ2-7	TGTGCCAGCAGTTTCCACAGCCTCTACGAGCAGTACTTC	CASSFHSLYEQYF
NA	TRBD2	TRBV7-2	TRBJ2-7	TGTGCCAGCAGCTTCATGAGCTCGACTAGCGGGGGGGGTTACGAGCAGTACTTC	CASSFMSSTSGGGYEQYF
NA	NA	TRBV19	TRBJ2-5	TGTGCCAGTCGTAGTCGCCGAGGCCAAGAGACCCAGTACTTC	CASRSRRGQETQYF
many	TRBD1	TRBV7-2	TRBJ1-6	TGTGCCAGCAGCTTACAGGGGGGTTCACCCCTCCACTTT	CASSLQGGSPLHF
few	NA	TRBV24-1	TRBJ2-3	TGTGCCACCAGTGACCGCCGGACAGAAATCACAGATACGCAGTATTTT	CATSDRRTEITDTQYF
NA	TRBD2	TRBV10-3	TRBJ2-7	TGTGCCATCAGTGAGTTTCGACTAGCGGGGGCATACGAGCAGTACTTC	CAISEFRLAGAYEQYF
few	NA	TRBV11-2	TRBJ1-6	TGTGCCAGCAGCTTAGGAAGATCGGACTCACCCCTCCACTTT	CASSLGRSDSPLHF
NA	NA	TRBV6-5	TRBJ1-1	TGTGCCAGCAGCCGAGACAGGAGCACTGAAGCTTTCTTT	CASSRDRSTEAFF
few	NA	TRBV2	TRBJ1-3	TGTGCCAGCAGGACAGCATCCTCTGGAAACACCATATATTTT	CASRTASSGNTIYF
NA	NA	TRBV4-1	TRBJ2-5	TGTGCCAGCAGCCAAGATTGGAGGGGGTGGCAAGAGACCCAGTACTTC	CASSQDWRGWQETQYF
many	TRBD2	TRBV7-2	TRBJ2-1	TGTGCCAGCAGTTTAAAGCGGGGGGGTCTCTACAATGAGCAGTTCTTC	CASSLKRGGLYNEQFF
NA	NA	TRBV7-6	TRBJ2-7	TGTGCCAGCAGCCCCCGCCCCGCGAGCTCCTACGAGCAGTACTTC	CASSPRPASSYEQYF
NA	TRBD1	TRBV3-1	TRBJ1-1	TGTGCCAGTAGCCAACAGGGGGTGAACACTGAAGCTTTCTTT	CASSQQGVNTEAFF
NA	TRBD1	TRBV2	TRBJ1-6	TGTGCCAGCAGTGAGTTTCGGGACAGTTATAATTCACCCCTCCACTTT	CASSEFRDSYNSPLHF
few	NA	TRBV28	TRBJ2-7	TGTGCCAGCAGTTCCCCCTTTAGTGGCAGGTACGAGCAGTACTTC	CASSSPFSGRYEQYF
NA	NA	TRBV7-9	TRBJ1-4	TGTGCCAGCAGCGACAACTTCGCCGAGACTGAAAAACTGTTTTTT	CASSDNFAETEKLFF
NA	NA	TRBV19	TRBJ2-5	TGTGCCAGTAGCCGCCGAGGGGGAGGGTACCAAGAGACCCAGTACTTC	CASSRRGGGYQETQYF
NA	TRBD1	TRBV2	TRBJ2-1	TGTGCCCACAGGACAGGCTACTACAATGAGCAGTTCTTC	CAHRTGYYNEQFF
NA	NA	TRBV19	TRBJ1-6	TGTGCCAGTAGCCCCCGGGAAAGCTCCTATAATTCACCCCTCCACTTT	CASSPRESSYNSPLHF
once	TRBD1	TRBV7-9	TRBJ1-2	TGTGCCAGCAGCCCCGGGGCGGACAGGGCGGGTGGTGGCTACACCTTC	CASSPGADRAGGGYTF
NA	TRBD2	TRBV18	TRBJ2-3	TGTGCCAGCTCACCCGACCGGGACTATGTAGATACGCAGTATTTT	CASSPDRDYVDTQYF
NA	NA	TRBV27	TRBJ1-5	TGTGCCAGCGCCCCTCGGGGGGCAGGGCAGCCCCAGCATTTT	CASAPRGAGQPQHF
many	TRBD1	TRBV7-6	TRBJ2-7	TGTGCCAGCAGCCCACGACAGGGGGAAGGAGCCTACGAGCAGTACTTC	CASSPRQGEGAYEQYF
NA	NA	TRBV4-1	TRBJ1-1	TGCGCCAGCAGCCAAGAAGGGAACCCTGAAGCTTTCTTT	CASSQEGNPEAFF
NA	NA	TRBV20-1	TRBJ2-5	TGCAGTGCTAGAGATAGGGCTCCCCGGGAGACCCAGTACTTC	CSARDRAPRETQYF
few	NA	TRBV19	TRBJ2-5	TGTGCCAGTAGTACCGACAGATCGGAAGAGACCCAGTACTTC	CASSTDRSEETQYF
many	TRBD1	TRBV7-2	TRBJ2-2	TGTGCCAGCAGCTTAGGGGACAGGGAAACCGGGGAGCTGTTTTTT	CASSLGDRETGELFF
many	NA	TRBV7-2	TRBJ1-5	TGTGCCAGCAGCTTGGGGCCCCTGGATCAGCCCCAGCATTTT	CASSLGPLDQPQHF
many	NA	TRBV7-9	TRBJ1-5	TGTGCCAGCAGCCCCGACAGCTCCAATCAGCCCCAGCATTTT	CASSPDSSNQPQHF
many	TRBD2	TRBV7-2	TRBJ2-3	TGTGCCAGCAGCCAACTAGCGGGTGGTTTGTATTTT	CASSQLAGGLYF
NA	NA	TRBV20-1	TRBJ1-1	TGCAGTGCTAGGGCAGCGACAACTGAAGCTTTCTTT	CSARAATTEAFF
NA	NA	TRBV20-1	TRBJ1-1	TGCAGTGCTAGGTACCCGGGACGCATGGAAGCTTTCTTT	CSARYPGRMEAFF
few	TRBD2	TRBV18	TRBJ2-1	TGTGCCAGCTCACCTCAGACAGCGGGGAATGAGCAGTTCTTC	CASSPQTAGNEQFF
few	NA	TRBV28	TRBJ2-1	TGTGCCAGCAGTTCGGACCGAAGATACAATGAGCAGTTCTTC	CASSSDRRYNEQFF
few	NA	TRBV27	TRBJ1-2	TGTGCCAGCGGACCAACGGGACTCCCAAACTATGGCTACACCTTC	CASGPTGLPNYGYTF
NA	NA	TRBV20-1	TRBJ2-1	TGCAGTGCTAGCGGGATAGATCCCCATGAGCAGTTCTTC	CSASGIDPHEQFF
NA	NA	TRBV19	TRBJ1-2	TGTGCCAGTAGTATTATAGGGACGAACTATGGCTACACCTTC	CASSIIGTNYGYTF
few	TRBD1	TRBV28	TRBJ2-7	TGTGCCAGCCCACTCAGGGGGCGCGGCTACGAGCAGTACTTC	CASPLRGRGYEQYF
NA	NA	TRBV7-2	TRBJ2-5	TGTGCCAGCAGCTTAGCGCCCCCGTGGGAGACCCAGTACTTC	CASSLAPPWETQYF
few	NA	TRBV11-1	TRBJ2-3	TGTGCCAGCAGCGCGGACGGAACAAGCACAGATACGCAGTATTTT	CASSADGTSTDTQYF
few	TRBD1	TRBV7-6	TRBJ2-1	TGTGCCAGCAGTACGCCAGGGGGTGAGCAGTTCTTC	CASSTPGGEQFF
NA	TRBD2	TRBV6-8	TRBJ2-3	TGTGCCAGCAGACGGGGGGAGGCAGATACGCAGTATTTT	CASRRGEADTQYF
few	TRBD2	TRBV20-1	TRBJ2-7	TGCAGTGCTAAAACTAGCGGGCAGTCCTACGAGCAGTACTTC	CSAKTSGQSYEQYF
NA	NA	TRBV2	TRBJ1-6	TGTGCCAGCCGAGGGACGAGAAATAATTCACCCCTCCACTTT	CASRGTRNNSPLHF
NA	NA	TRBV5-4	TRBJ2-5	TGTGCCAGCAGCTTGGACCCGACCCAAGAGACCCAGTACTTC	CASSLDPTQETQYF